This TCR beta chain was observed in a study of shared clonotypes between healthy human individuals. Only Caucasian adults living in Nashville, Tennessee made up the donor group. Study-level results: A limitation of the genetic and exposure-history diversity represented arose from few donors.

The germline gives CDR1 KGHSH, CDR2 LQKENI. Unmatched junction bases numbered 2, after V lost 3 bases and J lost 4 bases. This CDR3 has 14 residues. The unsorted PBMC sample used ten immunoSEQ deep assay plates. Authors' data handling: ImmunoSEQ supplied junction-only sequences lacking quality scores, so filtering was different. The repertoire was sequenced with immunoSEQ multiplex PCR; TCRdb's copy has only in-frame clones and lacks some. V and J calls and clone size are copied from that table; D and trimming were computed from the DNA. The sample shows fewer than 650,000 clones, roughly four fifths of them seen only once. In its sample, this clone was seen once. Its antigen remains unidentified. The sample carries other DNA sequences with the same CDR3.

Material for sequencing was PBMCs. The J gene is TRBJ2-7, the V gene TRBV18; 11 nucleotides line up with TRBD2. This sequence originates from a woman aged 35 to 49 in good health. Some clones in this sample may be carry-over from other donors' samples. The CDR3 DNA follows: TGTGCCAGCTCACCCGGGACTAGCGGATACGAGCAGTACTTC. Its translation: CASSPGTSGYEQYF.